One T cell receptor (beta chain) is described in this entry. The antigen is undetermined. Making TCR cDNA involved 5'RACE template switching, which added UMIs and a universal primer site. TCRdb fed the 5' RACE reads into MiXCR, producing one record per CDR3 protein. Of a few hundred thousand distinct CDR3 sequences listed, roughly 13% are singletons. This entry is derived from a study of T cells after yellow fever vaccination. General observations from the study: CD4 and CD8 compartments shared a small share of clonotypes.

This CDR3 is 16 amino acids long. Trimming took 5 bases from V and 4 from J, leaving 21 bases between them. CDR1 is DFQATT, CDR2 SNEGSKA, per germline (reference sequence). This clonotype was sampled from a man aged 30-40 years who received the YFV17D yellow fever vaccine. The sample consisted of CD4+ T cells sorted from PBMCs, taken 45 days after the yellow fever booster vaccination. V is TRBV20-1 and J is TRBJ2-1; the D gene could be TRBD1 or TRBD2 (7 bases each). The CDR3 DNA reads TGCAGTGCTGAGGGGGCCCTAGCGGAGTTTTACAATGAGCAGTTCTTC. Encoded protein: CSAEGALAEFYNEQFF.